These T cell receptor beta chains were read from a single sample in a study of shared clonotypes between healthy human individuals. This table comes from immunoSEQ multiplex PCR, and its TCRdb copy is limited to in-frame clones, with some not included. The sample contains around 1.6 million clones, 95% to 99% of which appear only once. Sample: naive CD4+ T cells sorted from blood. These receptors were taken from a man aged 25 to 40 in good health. CDR3s include the opening cysteine and the closing phenylalanine or tryptophan. D genes are given only for firm matches. For some rows the clone size is stated as once, few or many, or as a class when expanded; others skip it.

j_call,v_call,d_call,clone_size,cdr3_aa,cdr3_nt
TRBJ1-1,TRBV5-4,-,-,CASSPGGATMNTEAFF,TGTGCCAGCAGCCCGGGGGGGGCAACTATGAACACTGAAGCTTTCTTT
TRBJ2-5,TRBV10-2,TRBD2,-,CASKVTASGPQETQYF,TGCGCCAGCAAGGTCACGGCTAGCGGGCCGCAAGAGACCCAGTACTTC
TRBJ1-5,TRBV6-6,-,-,CASSYSGKDQPQHF,TGTGCCAGCAGTTACTCAGGGAAGGATCAGCCCCAGCATTTT
TRBJ1-5,TRBV2,TRBD1,-,CASSPRQGDQPQHF,TGTGCCAGCAGTCCCCGACAGGGAGATCAGCCCCAGCATTTT
TRBJ2-1,TRBV7-9,TRBD2,-,CASSRLMPTSGVSYNEQFF,TGTGCCAGCAGCCGCTTAATGCCAACTAGCGGGGTATCCTACAATGAGCAGTTCTTC
TRBJ2-1,TRBV5-1,-,-,CASRGATMTNEQFF,TGCGCCAGCAGAGGGGCGACCATGACCAATGAGCAGTTCTTC
TRBJ2-2,TRBV5-4,-,-,CASSLGGGVTGELFF,TGTGCCAGCAGTCTCGGCGGAGGAGTCACCGGGGAGCTGTTTTTT
TRBJ2-1,TRBV6-1,TRBD2,-,CASKTSGSIYNEQFF,TGTGCCAGCAAAACTAGCGGGAGTATCTACAATGAGCAGTTCTTC
TRBJ1-3,TRBV10-3,-,-,CAISGTDSGNTIYF,TGTGCCATCAGTGGGACGGACTCTGGAAACACCATATATTTT
TRBJ2-2,TRBV9,-,-,CASSVVRGNTGELFF,TGTGCCAGCAGCGTAGTAAGGGGAAACACCGGGGAGCTGTTTTTT
TRBJ2-3,TRBV4-2,-,-,CASSQEPGDTQYF,TGTGCCAGCAGCCAAGAACCAGGAGATACGCAGTATTTT
TRBJ1-1,TRBV7-6,-,-,CASSLSPENTEAFF,TGTGCCAGCAGCTTATCTCCTGAGAACACTGAAGCTTTCTTT
TRBJ1-1,TRBV6-6,-,-,CASSGGYEAFF,TGTGCCAGCAGCGGAGGATATGAAGCTTTCTTT
TRBJ2-4,TRBV19,-,-,CASSIAGGTNIQYF,TGTGCCAGTAGTATAGCCGGGGGCACAAACATTCAGTACTTC
TRBJ2-7,TRBV27,TRBD1,-,CASMRTGLGVVYEQYF,TGTGCCAGCATGCGGACAGGGTTGGGTGTTGTCTACGAGCAGTACTTC
TRBJ1-2,TRBV11-2,TRBD1,-,CASSGQGSSFYTF,TGTGCCAGCAGCGGACAGGGGTCTAGTTTCTACACCTTC
TRBJ1-2,TRBV10-2,-,once,CASREDSRSNYGYTF,TGCGCCAGCAGGGAGGACAGCCGATCTAACTATGGCTACACCTTC
TRBJ2-1,TRBV7-6,TRBD2,-,CASSLTSGAPSSYNEQFF,TGTGCCAGCAGCTTGACTAGCGGGGCTCCTAGCTCCTACAATGAGCAGTTCTTC
TRBJ2-5,TRBV25-1,-,-,CASSESGTETQYF,TGTGCCAGCAGTGAATCCGGAACAGAGACCCAGTACTTC
TRBJ2-3,TRBV6-5,TRBD2,-,CASSYRAGGPDTQYF,TGTGCCAGCAGTTATCGTGCGGGAGGGCCAGATACGCAGTATTTT
TRBJ2-1,TRBV9,-,-,CASSVGGTSYNEQFF,TGTGCCAGCAGCGTAGGAGGGACCTCCTACAATGAGCAGTTCTTC
TRBJ2-5,TRBV5-1,TRBD1,-,CASSSGTGVETQYF,TGCGCCAGCTCCTCCGGGACAGGCGTAGAGACCCAGTACTTC
TRBJ1-2,TRBV7-2,TRBD1,-,CASSFDRDHGYTF,TGTGCCAGCAGCTTTGACAGGGATCATGGCTACACCTTC
TRBJ1-2,TRBV29-1,-,-,CSVWETGGSNYGYTF,TGCAGCGTTTGGGAAACCGGGGGATCTAACTATGGCTACACCTTC
TRBJ2-3,TRBV29-1,TRBD2,-,CSVVGTSGGTDTQYF,TGCAGCGTTGTTGGGACTAGCGGGGGCACAGATACGCAGTATTTT
TRBJ1-2,TRBV7-9,TRBD1,-,CASSFIAGQDYGYTF,TGTGCCAGCAGCTTCATCGCAGGACAGGACTATGGCTACACCTTC
TRBJ2-3,TRBV5-6,-,once,CASSLAWRRETDTQYF,TGTGCCAGCAGCTTGGCCTGGAGAAGGGAGACAGATACGCAGTATTTT
TRBJ2-1,TRBV29-1,TRBD2,-,CSGGGQYEQFF,TGCAGCGGGGGGGGTCAGTATGAGCAGTTCTTC
TRBJ2-5,TRBV14,-,-,CASQRGYQETQYF,TGTGCCAGCCAGAGGGGGTACCAAGAGACCCAGTACTTC
TRBJ1-2,TRBV9,TRBD1,-,CASRETGAAGYTF,TGTGCCAGCAGGGAGACAGGGGCGGCAGGCTACACCTTC
TRBJ2-1,TRBV9,-,-,CASSVFSGSYNEQFF,TGTGCCAGCAGCGTATTCAGCGGATCCTACAATGAGCAGTTCTTC
TRBJ2-1,TRBV9,-,once,CASSEGIAYAEQFF,TGTGCCAGCAGCGAGGGGATCGCATATGCTGAGCAGTTCTTC
TRBJ2-3,TRBV5-6,-,-,CASSLDRLRTDTQYF,TGTGCCAGCAGCTTGGACAGGCTTCGAACAGATACGCAGTATTTT
TRBJ1-2,TRBV11-2,TRBD1,-,CASSLGQGAWGYTF,TGTGCCAGCAGCTTAGGACAGGGGGCGTGGGGCTACACCTTC
TRBJ1-1,TRBV5-1,-,-,CASSFQGRSTEAFF,TGCGCCAGCAGCTTCCAGGGTCGGAGCACTGAAGCTTTCTTT
TRBJ2-7,TRBV27,TRBD1,-,CASSRQGETYEQYF,TGTGCCAGCAGTAGACAGGGAGAAACCTACGAGCAGTACTTC
TRBJ2-5,TRBV28,-,-,CASSLAGGSETQYF,TGTGCCAGCAGTTTAGCTGGTGGATCGGAGACCCAGTACTTC
TRBJ2-1,TRBV18,TRBD1,few,CASSRQGSSYNEQFF,TGTGCCAGCTCACGACAGGGGAGCTCCTACAATGAGCAGTTCTTC
TRBJ1-1,TRBV10-3,-,-,CAISGQGNTEAFF,TGTGCCATCAGTGGGCAGGGGAACACTGAAGCTTTCTTT
TRBJ2-7,TRBV10-1,TRBD2,-,CAPAASGYEQYF,TGCGCCCCGGCGGCTAGCGGCTACGAGCAGTACTTC
TRBJ1-1,TRBV29-1,-,few,CSVATGNTEAFF,TGCAGCGTTGCGACAGGGAACACTGAAGCTTTCTTT
TRBJ2-7,TRBV10-3,-,-,CAIQRGLGEYEQYF,TGTGCCATCCAGAGAGGGCTAGGAGAGTACGAGCAGTACTTC
TRBJ2-7,TRBV10-3,-,-,CAISQDSPGSYEQYF,TGTGCCATCAGCCAGGACTCCCCAGGCTCCTACGAGCAGTACTTC